This T cell receptor beta chain emerged from a study of radiotherapy plus CTLA-4 blockade in lung cancer. The CDR3 loop spans 16 amino acids. V shed 2 bases and J 4 bases; nucleotides not matched to a gene: 3. Germline CDR1 is SGHRS and CDR2 is YFSETQ. TCRdb's copy holds only in-frame clones and misses some; the assay was immunoSEQ multiplex PCR. The sample has 55,000 to 85,000 clones; around 77% are singletons. The sequence was collected from a human donor with non-small cell lung cancer whose response to radiotherapy plus ipilimumab could not be evaluated. Some clones in this sample may be carry-over from other donors' samples. The chain recombines TRBV5-1 with TRBJ2-3; 14 positions agree with TRBD2. The material sequenced was peripheral blood, taken from a patient treated with radiotherapy plus ipilimumab. The CDR3 nucleotides are TGCGCCAGCAGCTTTGGACTAGCGGGGGGCCCAGATACGCAGTATTTT. This sequence encodes CASSFGLAGGPDTQYF.